Below are 9 T cell receptor beta chains sequenced from a single sample in a study of graft-versus-host responses after intestinal transplantation (dated by TCRdb to the early 2020s). For these TCRs, the target antigens are not known. What the time point label conveys for this sample: cells obtained before transplantation from donor or recipient. The library was generated by the immunoSEQ multiplex PCR assay. TCRdb mirrors the immuneACCESS table, restricted to in-frame sequences. Some clones are absent from its copies; in checked studies, under half trace to an unresolved V gene, and the reason for the others is unknown. The sample table shows tens of thousands of clones, and around 93% are seen once. The ten top clones hold 0.45% to 0.6% of the sample. This specimen was unstimulated CD8+ T cells sorted from spleen or lymph node cells, taken before intestinal transplant. The receptor source for this set is a human donor who received an intestinal transplant.

This clone came up once. The rearrangement links TRBV28 to TRBJ1-5; the match to TRBD1 covers 8 bases. Germline values: CDR1 MDHEN, CDR2 SYDVKM. This CDR3 region has 14 residues. Trimming cost V 5 bases and J 2 bases; bases outside gene matches: 2. CDR3 DNA: TGTGCCAGCAGTAAACAGGGGGGCAATCAGCCCCAGCATTTT. Translated: CASSKQGGNQPQHF.

The chain joins TRBV27 to TRBJ2-7; TRBD1 agrees at 7 bases. V shed 2 bases and J 3 bases; nucleotides not matched to a gene: 4. The CDR3 sequence is 14 residues long. The V gene's germline CDR1 is MNHEY and CDR2 SMNVEV (reference sequence). This CDR3 reads CASSLGTESYEQYF. In DNA form, the CDR3 reads TGTGCCAGCAGTTTAGGGACAGAGAGCTACGAGCAGTACTTC.

The CDR3 region is CASSLTTTYEQYF. Here the CDR3 DNA reads TGCGCCAGCAGCCTAACTACCACCTACGAGCAGTACTTC. The V gene is TRBV4-1, the J gene TRBJ2-7; D ambiguous. Germline loops: CDR1 MGHRA, CDR2 YSYEKL. The CDR3 contains 13 residues. V lost 4 bases and J 2 bases, leaving 9 bases between the germline ends.

The chain recombines TRBV11-2 with TRBJ2-3; 7 positions agree with TRBD2. V was clipped by 6 bases and J by 5 bases; unmatched bases: 5. The CDR3 is 13 residues long. CDR1 is SGHAT and CDR2 is FQNNGV in the germline V gene. The chain's CDR3 is CASRGGEVDTQYF. Written as DNA, the CDR3 is TGTGCCAGCAGGGGGGGGGAGGTAGATACGCAGTATTTT.

CDR3 amino acids: CASSEGVGTGGDQETQYF. The CDR3 nucleotides read TGTGCCAGCAGTGAAGGAGTAGGGACAGGGGGAGACCAAGAGACCCAGTACTTC. The chain employs TRBV6-1 and TRBJ2-5; 11 bases align to TRBD1. Germline values: CDR1 MNHNS, CDR2 SASEGT. J gave up 0 bases and V 1 base, and 7 bases lay outside the gene matches. This CDR3 is 18 amino acids long.

The J gene is TRBJ2-7, the V gene TRBV30, with TRBD2 matching over 12 bases. There are 13 residues in the CDR3. The V segment lost 6 bases and the J segment 3 bases; nucleotides outside the gene matches: 3. In germline, CDR1 is GTSNPN, CDR2 SVGIG (reference sequence). The CDR3 DNA follows: TGTGCCTGTCGACTAGCGGGAGACTACGAGCAGTACTTC. Translated, it gives CACRLAGDYEQYF.

V is TRBV5-4 and J is TRBJ1-1, with D possibly being TRBD1 (6 bases). Germline V gene data show CDR1 as SGHNT and CDR2 as YYREEE (reference sequence). V lost 4 bases and J lost 5, with 24 bases in between. The CDR3 runs to 17 residues. The CDR3 DNA reads TGTGCCAGCAGCGATGTAGAGGGGGGGGGCCCGGGGACTGAAGCTTTCTTT. Amino acid sequence: CASSDVEGGGPGTEAFF.

The rearrangement uses TRBV4-1 and TRBJ1-2, with D maybe TRBD1 (6 bases). The CDR3 extends over 13 amino acids. The germline V and J ends were trimmed by 1 base and 14 bases, with 17 bases remaining between them. Germline CDR1 and CDR2: MGHRA and YSYEKL. The CDR3 region has the DNA TGCGCCAGCAGCCAAGGCAGTCTGGACAGAGCTACCTTC. It is translated as CASSQGSLDRATF.

The V call is TRBV19, the J call TRBJ1-5; 8 bases agree with TRBD1. CDR3 length equals 15 residues. In germline, CDR1 is LNHDA, CDR2 SQIVND (reference sequence). Trimming cost V 4 bases and J 5 bases; bases outside gene matches: 7. CDR3 region: CASSNGQGVDQPQHF. Written as DNA, the CDR3 is TGTGCCAGTAGTAACGGACAGGGTGTAGATCAGCCCCAGCATTTT.